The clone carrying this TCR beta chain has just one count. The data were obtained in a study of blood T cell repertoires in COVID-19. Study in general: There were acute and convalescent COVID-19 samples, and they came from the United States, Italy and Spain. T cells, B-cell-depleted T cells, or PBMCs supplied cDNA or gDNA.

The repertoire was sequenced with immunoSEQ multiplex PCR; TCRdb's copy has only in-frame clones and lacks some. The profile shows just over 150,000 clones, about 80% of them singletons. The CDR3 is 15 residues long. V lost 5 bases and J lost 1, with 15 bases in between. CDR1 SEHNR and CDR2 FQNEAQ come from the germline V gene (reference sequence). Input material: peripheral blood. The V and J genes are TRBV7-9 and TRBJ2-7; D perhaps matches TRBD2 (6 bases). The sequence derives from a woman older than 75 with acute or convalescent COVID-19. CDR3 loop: CASSPGGGPSYEQYF. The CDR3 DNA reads TGTGCCAGCAGCCCAGGAGGAGGGCCATCCTACGAGCAGTACTTC.